One and the same sample provided the 13 T cell receptor beta chains below, sequenced in a study of blood T cell repertoires in COVID-19. The assay was immunoSEQ multiplex PCR, and TCRdb's table has in-frame clones only and misses some. The sample has around 24,000 clones; over 70% are singletons. The material sequenced was peripheral blood. The receptors come from a man between 50 and 59 years old with active or convalescent COVID-19.

This clone was recorded once. The genes are TRBV6-5 and TRBJ2-2, with D possibly TRBD2 on 7 matching bases. With 10 bases removed from V and 8 bases from J, the gap between germline ends came to 14 bases. CDR1 and CDR2 (germline): MNHEY, SVGAGI. The CDR3 spans 12 residues. The CDR3: CAIRGATGELFF. The CDR3 DNA reads as TGTGCCATCCGGGGGGCGACTGGGGAGCTGTTTTTT.

The rearrangement links TRBV6-1 to TRBJ2-5, with TRBD1 matching 11 bases. With 0 bases clipped from V and 5 bases from J, the junction kept 8 bases outside the gene matches. The germline V gene encodes CDR1 MNHNS and CDR2 SASEGT. This CDR3 spans 17 amino acids. The CDR3 region is CASSEAPDRGRWETQYF. CDR3 nucleotides: TGTGCCAGCAGTGAAGCTCCGGACAGGGGGCGATGGGAGACCCAGTACTTC.

The J gene is TRBJ2-3, the V gene TRBV6-1; 11 nucleotides agree with TRBD2. The CDR3 loop spans 17 amino acids. CDR1 is MNHNS and CDR2 is SASEGT in the germline V gene. V gave up 0 bases and J gave up 5 bases; unmatched junction bases: 7. The CDR3 sequence: CASSEALSGRALDTQYF. CDR3 nucleotides: TGTGCCAGCAGTGAAGCGCTTAGCGGGAGGGCCTTAGATACGCAGTATTTT.

The chain is built from TRBV2 and TRBJ1-2, with TRBD1 as a possible D gene (6 bases). V was trimmed by 0 bases and J by 8 bases, leaving 10 bases between them. Germline assignment: CDR1 SNHLY and CDR2 FYNNEI. CDR3 length equals 13 residues. The CDR3 nucleotides read TGTGCCAGCAGTGAAGCTCAGGGGAGAGGCTACACCTTC. It codes for CASSEAQGRGYTF. Combining the CDR3 with reference TRBV2 and TRBJ1-2 gives the whole variable domain EPEVTQTPSHQVTQMGQEVILRCVPISNHLYFYWYRQILGQKVEFLVSFYNNEISEKSEIFDDQFSVERPDGSNFTLKIRSTKLEDSAMYFCASSEAQGRGYTFGSGTRLTVV.

The rearrangement joins TRBV5-1 to TRBJ1-2; TRBD1 might be the D (5 bases). With 0 bases removed from V and 0 bases from J, the gap between germline ends came to 12 bases. The CDR3 sequence is 16 residues long. From germline, CDR1 is SGHRS and CDR2 YFSETQ. The CDR3 spells CASSLVVSGPNYGYTF. The CDR3 DNA sequence: TGCGCCAGCAGCTTGGTGGTGTCAGGGCCTAACTATGGCTACACCTTC. The full variable domain, its missing parts supplied by reference TRBV5-1 and TRBJ1-2, is KAGVTQTPRYLIKTRGQQVTLSCSPISGHRSVSWYQQTPGQGLQFLFEYFSETQRNKGNFPGRFSGRQFSNSRSEMNVSTLELGDSALYLCASSLVVSGPNYGYTFGSGTRLTVV.

The gene calls are TRBV5-1 and TRBJ2-7; D is possibly TRBD1 (8 bases). Germline V gene lookup returns CDR1 SGHRS and CDR2 YFSETQ. This CDR3 spans 15 amino acids. The V and J ends lost 2 bases and 4 bases respectively, with 16 bases between them. CDR3 in amino acids: CASSLNTGGGYEQYF. In DNA form, the CDR3 reads TGCGCCAGCAGCTTAAATACAGGGGGAGGGTACGAGCAGTACTTC.

This chain links TRBV3-1 (or the pseudogene TRBV3-2) with TRBJ1-2, with 8 bases matching TRBD1. The V segment lost 1 base and the J segment 5 bases; nucleotides outside the gene matches: 12. CDR1 is LGHDT and CDR2 is YNNKEL in the germline V gene (reference sequence). CDR3 length: 17 amino acids. As DNA, the CDR3 is TGTGCCAGCAGCCAAGGGTACTCCGGGACAGGCAGATATGGCTACACCTTC. This sequence encodes CASSQGYSGTGRYGYTF.

The chain employs TRBV18 and TRBJ1-1, with unresolved D. Trimming cost V 2 bases and J 0 bases, with 4 bases left between them. Per germline, CDR1 KGHSH and CDR2 LQKENI. The CDR3 sequence is 13 residues long. The CDR3, as DNA: TGTGCCAGCTCACCAGACATGAACACTGAAGCTTTCTTT. This gives the protein CASSPDMNTEAFF.

The rearrangement links TRBV5-6 to TRBJ1-3; a possible D gene is TRBD1 (5 bases). Germline CDR1 reads SGHDT; CDR2 reads YYEEEE. This CDR3 is built from 14 residues. The V gene lost 4 bases and the J gene lost 0 bases, with 8 bases spanning the gap. The CDR3 protein is CASSRGVSGNTIYF. CDR3 in DNA: TGTGCCAGCAGCCGGGGGGTCTCTGGAAACACCATATATTTT.

The chain couples TRBV11-2 to TRBJ2-2; perhaps TRBD2 as D (6 bases). The length of the CDR3 is 17 residues. V was shortened by 5 bases and J by 5 bases, with 21 bases between the two germline ends. In germline, CDR1 is SGHAT, CDR2 FQNNGV. In DNA, the CDR3 is TGTGCCAGCAGCCCGCTAGGAGGGGTTGTCGGAACCGGGGAGCTGTTTTTT. Protein: CASSPLGGVVGTGELFF. The variable domain in full, completed from reference TRBV11-2 and TRBJ2-2, reads EAGVAQSPRYKIIEKRQSVAFWCNPISGHATLYWYQQILGQGPKLLIQFQNNGVVDDSQLPKDRFSAERLKGVDSTLKIQPAKLEDSAVYLCASSPLGGVVGTGELFFGEGSRLTVL.

The V call is TRBV7-3, the J call TRBJ1-2; D possibly corresponds to TRBD1 (5 bases). V was trimmed by 5 bases and J by 8 bases, leaving 18 bases between them. The CDR3 is 14 amino acids. Germline V gene lookup returns CDR1 SGHTA and CDR2 FQGTGA. In DNA form, the CDR3 reads TGTGCCAGCAGCCCGGGGACCGGGGCGGGGGGCTACACCTTC. This codes for CASSPGTGAGGYTF.

The rearrangement joins TRBV28 to TRBJ1-2; tentative D call: TRBD1 (5 bases). V lost 6 bases to trimming and J lost 7 bases, with 18 bases between them. Germline V gene data show CDR1 as MDHEN and CDR2 as SYDVKM. The CDR3 contains 14 residues. DNA for the CDR3: TGTGCCAGCAGGCCCCTGGGGACTGAACTTGGCTACACCTTC. This sequence encodes CASRPLGTELGYTF.

This clone was detected only once. The chain links TRBV2 to TRBJ2-7, with D tentatively TRBD1 (6 bases). CDR3 length: 11 residues. Per germline, CDR1 SNHLY and CDR2 FYNNEI. Trimming took 6 bases from V and 6 from J, leaving 9 bases between them. The CDR3 DNA is TGTGCCAGCAGGGGACACCCCGAGCAGTACTTC. Its translation is CASRGHPEQYF.